The source of this T cell receptor beta chain is a study of radiation and T cells in renal cell carcinoma (dated by TCRdb to the early 2020s). Study-wide context: Samples came from a clinical trial, in which primary renal cell carcinomas received 15 Gy stereotactic body radiation therapy followed by nephrectomy 4 weeks later. A total of 3.5 million to 4.5 million unique CDR3 nucleotide sequences, encoding 2.5 million to 3 million unique CDR3 amino acid sequences, were found across all 50 or so samples. TCR beta sequencing covered over 50 samples in total, comprising approximately 26 tumors and some 27 peripheral blood samples. Study-wide findings and limitations: Because pretreatment tumor biopsies were not available, the study could not determine whether clonotypes were already present within the tumor at baseline. With a single-armed trial design, the study had no way to address how radiation dose or scheduling affects the TCR repertoire. Top tumor clonotypes rose in blood from baseline to 2 weeks post-radiation, then contracted by 4 weeks, suggesting transient expansion of tumor-resident clones. Changes in the blood repertoire were not tracked past 4 weeks after treatment.

TCR beta libraries were generated from genomic DNA with the immunoSEQ kit, following the manufacturer's recommendations. To prepare libraries, a first multiplex PCR with proprietary primers was run, followed by a second PCR that added unique barcodes, and a bead cleanup was done after each round. A positive control reaction and a negative control reaction, both provided in the kit, were run with every batch of samples. The final libraries were assessed on an Agilent 4200 TapeStation D1000 ScreenTape, pooled by volume, and quantified by qPCR. Sequencing was performed on an Illumina NextSeq500 using a MidOutput 150-cycle cartridge, with 156 Read1 cycles, 15 Index1 cycles, and the kit custom primers. The pooled library was loaded at 0.95 to 1 pM, with an approximately 21% PhiX control spiked in. The study's own analysis went as follows. Vendor-processed data were analyzed in R, with a clonotype defined as all T cells sharing the same CDR3 nucleotide sequence. For clone abundance analyses, frequencies were normalized to the 10,000 most abundant clones in each sample. Before analysis, public T cell clones were removed, and these numbered fewer than six per sample on average. A difference in abundance of at least 32-fold between compartments was used to define tumor-enriched and baseline blood-enriched clonotypes. A beta-binomial differential abundance model was used to identify clonotypes that expanded or contracted between blood time points. Tumor-blood repertoire similarity was measured with the Baroni-Urbani and Buser coefficient, and group comparisons used two-tailed Wilcoxon tests in R. What TCRdb holds here is the immuneACCESS table cut down to in-frame rearrangements. Part of the clones is not present; checked against another copy, under half of the missing clones reflect an unresolved V gene, and the others are unexplained. V, J and clone size are taken as reported in that table, and D and trimming were inferred from the DNA itself. For this sample the table gives 120,000 or so clones, of which 88% were detected only once. Of the sample, 5.8% is held by the ten largest clones.

Per the publication, the time point label means: blood 2 weeks post-SBRT. Taken with the paper, the label for treatment or condition translates to: 15 Gy SBRT to primary tumor, nephrectomy 4 weeks later. To track tumor-enriched clonotypes, serial peripheral blood was sampled from radiation-treated patients at baseline and at 2 weeks and 4 weeks after SBRT. All patients had renal cell carcinoma with clear cell pathology. Genomic DNA for TCR sequencing was prepared using the QIAamp DNA Blood Mini Kit (Qiagen). Samples were included in the analyses only if all quality control checks were passed. Turning to this clone: No antigen is known for it. It has no much larger one-base neighbor in the sample; base qualities were not kept.

V sheds 5 bases and J sheds 6 bases, leaving 16 bases between their ends. Reading the germline V gene (reference sequence) gives CDR1 SEHNR and CDR2 FQNEAQ. Including cysteine and phenylalanine, the CDR3 has 14 amino acids. Kept here is only the CDR3 DNA, which spans 42 bases and is read in frame from base 1. The clonotype was recovered from a woman between 65 and 79 years old with renal cell carcinoma. The chain is made from TRBV7-9 and TRBJ1-1; no D gene call is confident. The material sequenced was blood, taken from a patient whose treatment included radiotherapy and nephrectomy. The CDR3 loop reads CASSRTEGAAEAFF. The DNA sequence follows: TGTGCCAGCAGCCGGACCGAAGGAGCCGCTGAAGCTTTCTTT.